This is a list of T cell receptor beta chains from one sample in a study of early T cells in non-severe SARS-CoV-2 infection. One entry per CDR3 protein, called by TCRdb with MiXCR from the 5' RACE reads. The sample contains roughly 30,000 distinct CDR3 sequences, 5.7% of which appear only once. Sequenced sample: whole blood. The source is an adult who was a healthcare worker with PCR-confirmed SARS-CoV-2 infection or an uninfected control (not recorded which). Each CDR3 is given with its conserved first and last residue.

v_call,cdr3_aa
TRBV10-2,CASRGDKGLNTEAFF
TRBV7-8,CASSLGGSGANVLTF
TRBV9,CASSLGLAGSLLQETQYF
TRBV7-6,CASSSRNSQETQYF
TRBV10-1,CASRGAQGDTQYF
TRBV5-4,CASSRAGTGGESPLHF
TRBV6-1,CASSDGALAQHF
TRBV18,CASSVQDYEQYF
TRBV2,CASSPGTGDGNTIYF
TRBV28,CASTDSPEAGELFF
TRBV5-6,CASSLSPAGVELFF
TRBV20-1,CSASGQRISYEQYF
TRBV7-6,CASRETYRNTEAFF
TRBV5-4,CASSDNWASAEAFF
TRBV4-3,CASSQGTGGRQPQHF
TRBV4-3,CASSNGGSGANVLTF
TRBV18,CASSPPFGSETQYF
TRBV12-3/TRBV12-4,CASTPNPLSGGPYNEQFF
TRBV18,CASSATHTDTQYF
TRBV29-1,CSASLVQETQYF
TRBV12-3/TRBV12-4,CASSFEVDTEAFF
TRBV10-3,CATEQGFSYGYTF
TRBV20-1,CSARLAGLSNTGELFF